The rows below give T cell receptor beta chains drawn from one sample of a study of monozygotic twins with inflammatory bowel disease. With the 5' RACE reads reprocessed, TCRdb shows one record per CDR3 protein and no DNA. The table gives approximately 100,000 distinct CDR3 sequences; the top ten clones make up roughly 1.9% of it. Sequenced material: blood. The receptors derive from a human donor with ulcerative colitis or Crohn's disease, or a healthy co-twin of an affected twin (not recorded which). Both conserved end residues are part of each CDR3.

J gene	V gene	CDR3 protein
TRBJ1-4	TRBV19	CASMRQGGEKLFF
TRBJ1-1	TRBV7-6	CASSLTGVLLDTEAFF
TRBJ2-1	TRBV20-1	CSATSSREATLSYNEQFF
TRBJ1-5	TRBV5-1	CASSLEGSNQPQHF
TRBJ1-1	TRBV5-6	CASSRGRFMNTEAFF
TRBJ1-1	TRBV28	CASQILGGESAFF
TRBJ1-4	TRBV28	CASSLDYNEKLFF
TRBJ2-7	TRBV5-1	CASSTTRGFEQYF
TRBJ2-5	TRBV6-2/TRBV6-3	CASSYPLAGAGETQYF
TRBJ2-1	TRBV10-3	CAISDTGPNEQFF
TRBJ2-7	TRBV28	CASSPGLSYEQYF
TRBJ2-7	TRBV7-2	CASSSVMVGSYEQYF
TRBJ2-5	TRBV5-5	CASSLITQLVSETQYF
TRBJ2-4	TRBV5-4	CASSSRTGQAAKNIQYF
TRBJ2-5	TRBV27	CASSFGTGGSETQYF
TRBJ2-7	TRBV7-9	CASSISTSSFRYEQYF
TRBJ2-7	TRBV7-2	CASSLGGSDEQYF
TRBJ1-1	TRBV27	CASRGGGTEAFF
TRBJ1-4	TRBV12-3/TRBV12-4	CASSLGQLNEKLFF
TRBJ2-7	TRBV5-1	CASSLGGGATGLGYEQYF
TRBJ1-1	TRBV6-5	CASRIGTEAFF
TRBJ2-4	TRBV11-2	CASQVGTGVGNIQYF
TRBJ1-5	TRBV15	CATSRTYTHQPQHF
TRBJ2-1	TRBV4-3	CASSQEVVLSGRVNEQFF
TRBJ2-3	TRBV11-1	CASSLLSQGEDRRYTQYF
TRBJ2-3	TRBV15	CATSRDPGASTDTQYF
TRBJ2-1	TRBV10-3	CAIRGGNEQFF
TRBJ1-5	TRBV7-9	CASSPDGSRQPQHF
TRBJ2-3	TRBV20-1	CSAREERGVGDTQYF
TRBJ2-1	TRBV7-2	CASSLGIRRGDHNEQFF
TRBJ1-2	TRBV5-1	CASSKPGQGSGYTF
TRBJ2-3	TRBV6-6	CASRWGTDTQYF
TRBJ2-1	TRBV30	CAFLRDRVGEQFF
TRBJ2-7	TRBV28	CASSKGGGAYEQYF
TRBJ1-6	TRBV5-1	CASSLGIGRQNSPLHF
TRBJ2-5	TRBV20-1	CSARGLRETQYF
TRBJ2-4	TRBV10-3	CAISESIAGGTAKNIQYF
TRBJ1-5	TRBV2	CASQDRGNQPQHF